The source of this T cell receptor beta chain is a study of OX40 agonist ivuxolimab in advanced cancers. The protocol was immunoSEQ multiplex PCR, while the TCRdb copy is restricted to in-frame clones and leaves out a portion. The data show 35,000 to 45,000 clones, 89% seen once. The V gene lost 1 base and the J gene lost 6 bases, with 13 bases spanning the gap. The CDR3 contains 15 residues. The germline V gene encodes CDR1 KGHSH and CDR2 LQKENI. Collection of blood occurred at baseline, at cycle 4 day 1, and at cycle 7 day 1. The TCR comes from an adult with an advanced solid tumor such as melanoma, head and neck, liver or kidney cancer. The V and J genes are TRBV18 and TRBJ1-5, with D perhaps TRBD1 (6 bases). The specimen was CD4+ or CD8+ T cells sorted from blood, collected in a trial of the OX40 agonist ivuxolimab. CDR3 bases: TGTGCCAGCTCACCACGTGGGGACAAGGGTCAGCCCCAGCATTTT. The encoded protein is CASSPRGDKGQPQHF.